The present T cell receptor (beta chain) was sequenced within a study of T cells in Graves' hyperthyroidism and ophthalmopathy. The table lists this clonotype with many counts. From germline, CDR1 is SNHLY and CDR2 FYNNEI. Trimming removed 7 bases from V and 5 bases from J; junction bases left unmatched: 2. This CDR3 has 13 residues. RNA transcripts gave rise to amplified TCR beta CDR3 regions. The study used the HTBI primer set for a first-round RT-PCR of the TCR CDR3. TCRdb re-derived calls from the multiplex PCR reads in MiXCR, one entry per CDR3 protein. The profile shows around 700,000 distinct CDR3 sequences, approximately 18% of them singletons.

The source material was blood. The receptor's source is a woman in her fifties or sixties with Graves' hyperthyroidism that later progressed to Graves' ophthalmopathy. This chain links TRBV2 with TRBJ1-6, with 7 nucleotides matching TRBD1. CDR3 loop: CASTGTDNSPLHF. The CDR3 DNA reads TGTGCCAGCACCGGGACAGATAATTCACCCCTCCACTTT.